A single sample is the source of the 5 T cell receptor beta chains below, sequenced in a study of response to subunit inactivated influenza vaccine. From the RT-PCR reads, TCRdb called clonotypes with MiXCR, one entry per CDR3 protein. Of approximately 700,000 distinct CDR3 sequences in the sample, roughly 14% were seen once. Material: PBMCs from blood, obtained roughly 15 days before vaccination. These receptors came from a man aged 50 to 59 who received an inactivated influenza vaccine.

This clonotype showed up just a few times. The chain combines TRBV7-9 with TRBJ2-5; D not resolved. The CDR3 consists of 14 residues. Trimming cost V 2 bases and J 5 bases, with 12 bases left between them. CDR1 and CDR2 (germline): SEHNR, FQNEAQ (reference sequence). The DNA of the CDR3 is TGTGCCAGCAGCTTATCCCGAAACCGGGAGACCCAGTACTTC. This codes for CASSLSRNRETQYF.

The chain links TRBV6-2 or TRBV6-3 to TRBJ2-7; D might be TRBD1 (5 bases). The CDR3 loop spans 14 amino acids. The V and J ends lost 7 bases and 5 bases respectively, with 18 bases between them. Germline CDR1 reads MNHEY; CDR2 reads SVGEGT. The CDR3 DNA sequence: TGTGCCAGCACCCAGGACATACTGGGCCACGAGCAGTACTTC. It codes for CASTQDILGHEQYF.

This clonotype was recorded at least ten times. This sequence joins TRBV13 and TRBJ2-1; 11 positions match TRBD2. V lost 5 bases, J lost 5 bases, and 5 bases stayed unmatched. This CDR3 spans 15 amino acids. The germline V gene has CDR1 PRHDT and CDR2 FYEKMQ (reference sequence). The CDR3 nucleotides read TGTGCCAGCAGCCAGCCGGGACTAGCGGACAATGAGCAGTTCTTC. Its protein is CASSQPGLADNEQFF.

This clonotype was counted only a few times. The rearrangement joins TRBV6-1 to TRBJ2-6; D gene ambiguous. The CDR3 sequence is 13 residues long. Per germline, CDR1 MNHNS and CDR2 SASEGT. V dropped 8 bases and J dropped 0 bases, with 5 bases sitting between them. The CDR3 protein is CASQLSGANVLTF. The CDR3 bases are TGTGCCAGCCAGCTCTCTGGGGCCAACGTCCTGACTTTC.

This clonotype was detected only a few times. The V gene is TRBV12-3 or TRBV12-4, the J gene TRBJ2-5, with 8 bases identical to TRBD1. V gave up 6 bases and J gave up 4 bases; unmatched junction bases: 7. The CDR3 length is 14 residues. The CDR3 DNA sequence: TGTGCCAGCAGCCGGACAGGGTCCCCAGAGACCCAGTACTTC. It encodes CASSRTGSPETQYF.